Listed below are T cell receptor beta chains from one sample, sequenced in a study of synovial regulatory T cells in juvenile arthritis. Clones were read by immunoSEQ multiplex PCR, and TCRdb kept only the in-frame ones, dropping some. The sample holds around 9,500 clones. Sequenced: Treg cells from blood. The receptor source for this set is a donor aged 2 to 35 with juvenile idiopathic arthritis. CDR3s include the opening cysteine and the closing phenylalanine or tryptophan. The order of the fields is CDR3 protein, clone size, J gene, V gene. Clone size appears in some rows only: once, few, many, or a class for an expanded clone.

CASSQTRGTEAFF NA TRBJ1-1 TRBV27
CASSGRTGGIYGYTF NA TRBJ1-2 TRBV6-1
CASPTGSSGSYEQYF NA TRBJ2-7 TRBV21-1
CAWSVDRNTEAFF NA TRBJ1-1 TRBV30
CASGAWRVNSYNEQFF NA TRBJ2-1 TRBV11-1
CASSSQGTNYGYTF NA TRBJ1-2 TRBV2
CASSLAGGPGNIQYF NA TRBJ2-4 TRBV7-3
CASGSGQETQYF NA TRBJ2-5 TRBV14
CSVASTGSGNTIYF NA TRBJ1-3 TRBV29-1
CSVGDSPEAFF NA TRBJ1-1 TRBV29-1
CASSSANTEAFF NA TRBJ1-1 TRBV4-1
CASTGDRVGGYTF NA TRBJ1-2 TRBV5-8
CASSEAPGEQYF NA TRBJ2-7 TRBV28
CASRTGQGIAGEQFF NA TRBJ2-1 TRBV5-1
CASSLDSNQPQHF NA TRBJ1-5 TRBV6-5
CASSQTAGINSGNTIYF NA TRBJ1-3 TRBV4-1
CASGGGGTGTEAFF NA TRBJ1-1 TRBV28
CASSQDPNTNYGYTF NA TRBJ1-2 TRBV4-3
CASSLTRDRAGQPQHF NA TRBJ1-5 TRBV7-7
CASSLAGVQETQYF NA TRBJ2-5 TRBV5-1
CASGFGHIRELFF NA TRBJ2-2 TRBV12-5
CASSQEEGRVYGYTF NA TRBJ1-2 TRBV4-3
CASSPTSRPETQYF NA TRBJ2-5 TRBV18
CASSRSTGGTPGANVLTF NA TRBJ2-6 TRBV4-2
CASSLSYSGNTIYF NA TRBJ1-3 TRBV27
CSASTGWVRHF NA TRBJ1-5 TRBV20-1
CSVEDLNSPGEQYF NA TRBJ2-7 TRBV29-1
CASSFEGDNTGELFF NA TRBJ2-2 TRBV27
CSVGSISYEQYF NA TRBJ2-7 TRBV29-1
CASSIATGGLNTEAFF NA TRBJ1-1 TRBV28
CASSYSSGGGDQPQHF NA TRBJ1-5 TRBV6-5
CASSLGGGLNQPQHF NA TRBJ1-5 TRBV5-6
CASSDQASNQPQHF NA TRBJ1-5 TRBV2
CASSGGYGYTF NA TRBJ1-2 TRBV25-1
CASSQETGRESYNEQFF NA TRBJ2-1 TRBV4-1
CASSAGQGSYSNQPQHF NA TRBJ1-5 TRBV6-1
CAWRTGRGTEAFF NA TRBJ1-1 TRBV30
CASSEWGRNYGYTF NA TRBJ1-2 TRBV25-1
CASSMAGHPSGANVLTF NA TRBJ2-6 TRBV28
CASSQGVSYNEQFF NA TRBJ2-1 TRBV4-2
CASSQGEERNTEAFF NA TRBJ1-1 TRBV4-2
CASSLEGRQYF NA TRBJ2-7 TRBV5-1
CASVTPGELFF medium-sized TRBJ2-2 TRBV5-8
CASSLRGQGVGGRNQPQHF NA TRBJ1-5 TRBV5-1
CASTVSSGANVLTF NA TRBJ2-6 TRBV27
CASSLDLNRLNTEAFF NA TRBJ1-1 TRBV11-2
CASSQDSQRVRAQNIQYF NA TRBJ2-4 TRBV4-1